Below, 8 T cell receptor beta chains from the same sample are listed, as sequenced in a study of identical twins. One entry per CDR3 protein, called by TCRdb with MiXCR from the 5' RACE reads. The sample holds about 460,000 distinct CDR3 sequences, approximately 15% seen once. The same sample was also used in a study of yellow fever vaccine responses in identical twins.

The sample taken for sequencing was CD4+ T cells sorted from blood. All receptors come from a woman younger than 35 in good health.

The CDR3 sequence is CASSLVPGRGYGYTF. The CDR3 nucleotides read TGTGCCAGCAGCTTAGTTCCCGGAAGAGGCTATGGCTACACCTTC. The J gene is TRBJ1-2, the V gene TRBV7-9, with unresolved D. Germline loops: CDR1 SEHNR, CDR2 FQNEAQ (reference sequence). The V end lost 1 base, the J end lost 4 bases, and 13 bases lay between the germline ends. CDR3 length: 15 amino acids.

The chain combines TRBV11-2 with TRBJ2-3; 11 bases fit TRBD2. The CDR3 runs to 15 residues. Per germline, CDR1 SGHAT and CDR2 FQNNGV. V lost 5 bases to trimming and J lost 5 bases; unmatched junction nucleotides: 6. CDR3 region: CASSHPGLAVDTQYF. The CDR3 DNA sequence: TGTGCCAGCAGCCACCCGGGACTAGCGGTAGATACGCAGTATTTT.

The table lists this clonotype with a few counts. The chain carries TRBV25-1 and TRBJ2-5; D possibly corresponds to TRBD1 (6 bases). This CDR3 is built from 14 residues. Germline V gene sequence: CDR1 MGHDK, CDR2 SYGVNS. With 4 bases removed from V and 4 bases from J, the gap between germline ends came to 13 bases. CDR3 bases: TGTGCCAGCAGTGGGGGGACACACTTAGAGACCCAGTACTTC. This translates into CASSGGTHLETQYF.

CDR3 region: CSVAGLAAFREQYF. As DNA, the CDR3 is TGCAGCGTAGCGGGACTAGCGGCGTTCCGGGAGCAGTACTTC. The chain carries TRBV29-1 and TRBJ2-7, with 11 bases lining up with TRBD2. Unmatched junction bases numbered 11, after V lost 6 bases and J lost 7 bases. This CDR3 has 14 residues. Germline lookup yields CDR1 SQVTM and CDR2 ANQGSEA.

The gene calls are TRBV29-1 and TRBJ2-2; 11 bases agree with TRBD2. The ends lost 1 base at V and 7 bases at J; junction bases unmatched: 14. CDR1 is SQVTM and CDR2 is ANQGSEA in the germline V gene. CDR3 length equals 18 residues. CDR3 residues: CSVEVGTSGSPSGGELFF. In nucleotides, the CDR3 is TGCAGCGTTGAAGTGGGTACTAGCGGGAGCCCCTCCGGCGGGGAGCTGTTTTTT.

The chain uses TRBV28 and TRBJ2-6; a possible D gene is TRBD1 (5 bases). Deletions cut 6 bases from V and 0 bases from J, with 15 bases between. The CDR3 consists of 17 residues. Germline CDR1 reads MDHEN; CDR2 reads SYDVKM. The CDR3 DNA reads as TGTGCCAGCAGACGACAAGGGGATTACTCTGGGGCCAACGTCCTGACTTTC. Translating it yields CASRRQGDYSGANVLTF.

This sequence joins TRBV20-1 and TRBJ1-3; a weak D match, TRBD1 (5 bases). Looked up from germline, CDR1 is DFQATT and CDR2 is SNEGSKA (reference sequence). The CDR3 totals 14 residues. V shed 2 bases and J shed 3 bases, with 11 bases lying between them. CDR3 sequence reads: CSARHGGLGNTIYF. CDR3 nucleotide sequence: TGCAGTGCTAGACACGGGGGACTTGGAAACACCATATATTTT.

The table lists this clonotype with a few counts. CDR3 loop: CASSSPTGTPASGANVLTF. The CDR3 DNA follows: TGTGCCAGCAGCTCCCCCACCGGGACTCCAGCCTCTGGGGCCAACGTCCTGACTTTC. This sequence joins TRBV11-1 and TRBJ2-6, with D tentatively TRBD2 (6 bases). The CDR3 sequence is 19 residues long. V was trimmed by 4 bases and J by 0 bases, leaving 19 bases between them. Germline loops: CDR1 SGHAT, CDR2 FQDESV (reference sequence).